Shown below are 23 T cell receptor beta chains from a single sample sequenced in a study of blood T cell repertoires in COVID-19. Assay used: immunoSEQ multiplex PCR; TCRdb lists only in-frame clones, some missing. The sample lists about 110,000 clones, 70% to 90% occurring once. The sample was peripheral blood. Source of these receptors: a woman in her 70s who had recovered from COVID-19.

The CDR3 region has the DNA TGTGCCAGTACCCCCCTCCCTACAGGGGCTGGGACTGTTAATCAGCCCCAGCATTTT. It translates to CASTPLPTGAGTVNQPQHF. The V and J genes are TRBV19 and TRBJ1-5; TRBD1 agrees at 7 bases. Trimming cost V 7 bases and J 4 bases; bases outside gene matches: 22. Germline CDR1 LNHDA, CDR2 SQIVND (reference sequence). The CDR3 covers 19 residues. Filled out from reference TRBV19 and TRBJ1-5, the complete variable domain reads DGGITQSPKYLFRKEGQNVTLSCEQNLNHDAMYWYRQDPGQGLRLIYYSQIVNDFQKGDIAEGYSVSREKKESFPLTVTSAQKNPTAFYLCASTPLPTGAGTVNQPQHFGDGTRLSIL.

This clone was seen a single time. This chain joins TRBV5-1 and TRBJ2-1, with a possible D match to TRBD1 (7 bases). This CDR3 comprises 15 residues. Trimming removed 9 bases from V and 5 bases from J, with 21 bases in between. CDR1 and CDR2 from the germline V gene are SGHRS and YFSETQ. CDR3 in amino acids: CATYAGGTANNEQFF. The DNA for the CDR3 is TGCGCCACCTACGCGGGCGGGACAGCCAACAATGAGCAGTTCTTC.

The rearrangement joins TRBV7-8 to TRBJ2-3; the match to TRBD2 covers 7 bases. The junction had 8 bases not matched to a gene; V was cut back by 5 bases and J by 0 bases. The germline CDR1 and CDR2 sequences are SGHVS and FQNEAQ. The CDR3 contains 16 residues. This CDR3 is CASSILGRGSTDTQYF. The CDR3 DNA follows: TGTGCCAGCAGCATACTCGGGCGGGGGAGCACAGATACGCAGTATTTT.

The rearrangement joins TRBV21-1 to TRBJ1-4. TRBV21-1 has pseudogene status. This CDR3 is 16 amino acids long. The CDR3 DNA reads TGTGCCAGCAGCAAAGAGAGGAGGCAAACTAATGAAAAACTGTTTTTT. Its protein product is CASSKERRQTNEKLFF.

This clone was detected once. The rearrangement links TRBV6-2 or TRBV6-3 to TRBJ2-4, with 9 nucleotides matching TRBD1. The CDR3 consists of 15 residues. Germline V gives CDR1 MNHEY, CDR2 SVGEGT. V trimming: 4 bases; J trimming: 8 bases; junction bases outside the gene matches: 9. DNA of the CDR3: TGTGCCAGCAGTTTGCTACAGGGGGCAAGGGACATTCAGTACTTC. This gives the protein CASSLLQGARDIQYF.

The gene calls are TRBV6-5 and TRBJ2-7, with 7 bases that match TRBD1. Trimming removed 2 bases from V and 2 bases from J; junction bases left unmatched: 6. Germline V gene data show CDR1 as MNHEY and CDR2 as SVGAGI. The CDR3 runs to 15 residues. The CDR3 region has the DNA TGTGCCAGCAGTTACAGGGACAGCGGAACCTACGAGCAGTACTTC. It is translated as CASSYRDSGTYEQYF.

This chain uses TRBV6-2 or TRBV6-3 with TRBJ2-2; D is possibly TRBD1 (6 bases). The V gene's germline CDR1 is MNHEY and CDR2 SVGEGT. V was pared by 5 bases and J by 6 bases, with 10 bases between. This CDR3 contains 13 residues. CDR3 bases: TGTGCCAGCAGTAACAGGGTCCCCGGGGAGCTGTTTTTT. Protein product: CASSNRVPGELFF.

This clone is a singleton in its sample. The CDR3, as DNA: TGCGCCAGCAGCTTGGAGGCGGGAGGGGCGGATGAGCAGTTCTTC. Translation gives CASSLEAGGADEQFF. The chain links TRBV5-1 to TRBJ2-1; 9 nucleotides match TRBD2. The CDR3 spans 15 residues. V was pared by 0 bases and J by 8 bases, with 6 bases of the junction left unmatched. Looked up from germline, CDR1 is SGHRS and CDR2 is YFSETQ.

The chain links TRBV29-1 to TRBJ2-1, with a weak D call TRBD2 (5 bases). V was shortened by 0 bases and J by 6 bases, with 18 bases between the two germline ends. The CDR3 consists of 16 residues. Germline V CDR1 and CDR2: SQVTM, ANQGSEA. The CDR3 DNA reads as TGCAGCGTTGAAGAGGCGGGCAACGGGGTCGGCAATGAGCAGTTCTTC. Protein product: CSVEEAGNGVGNEQFF.

This clone was seen more than once but under ten times. The genes are TRBV11-3 and TRBJ1-1, with D perhaps matching TRBD1 (5 bases). The V gene's germline CDR1 is SGHNT and CDR2 YENEEA. The CDR3 consists of 13 residues. V was trimmed by 2 bases and J by 4 bases, leaving 8 bases between them. The DNA of the CDR3 is TGTGCCAGCAGCTTAACGGGGGGCACTGAAGCTTTCTTT. Its protein is CASSLTGGTEAFF.

The chain uses TRBV7-9 and TRBJ2-2; TRBD1 is a possible D gene (5 bases). V was cut by 3 bases and J by 2 bases, with 13 bases left in between. CDR1 is SEHNR and CDR2 is FQNEAQ in the germline V gene (reference sequence). The CDR3 sequence is 16 residues long. The CDR3, as DNA: TGTGCCAGCAGCTTTCGGACACCCAAAAACACCGGGGAGCTGTTTTTT. Translation gives CASSFRTPKNTGELFF.

The V gene is TRBV27, the J gene TRBJ1-5, with 8 bases lining up with TRBD1. The germline CDR1 and CDR2 sequences are MNHEY and SMNVEV (reference sequence). The CDR3 is 15 residues long. V shed 5 bases, J shed 4 bases, and the junction held 7 bases outside the gene matches. CDR3: CASSAQGDRNQPQHF. The CDR3 DNA reads as TGTGCCAGCAGTGCACAGGGGGATAGGAATCAGCCCCAGCATTTT.

This clone came up once. The rearrangement uses TRBV5-5 and TRBJ1-4; TRBD1 is a possible D gene (6 bases). This CDR3 contains 15 residues. The germline V and J ends were trimmed by 0 bases and 7 bases, with 13 bases remaining between them. Germline-derived CDR1 and CDR2 are SGHKS and YYEKEE (reference sequence). The CDR3 DNA follows: TGTGCCAGCAGCTTGGTTCCCCGGACAGCTGAAAAACTGTTTTTT. It encodes CASSLVPRTAEKLFF.

The chain links TRBV6-5 to TRBJ2-3, with a possible D match to TRBD2 (6 bases). Trimming pared 7 bases from V and 9 bases from J, leaving 14 bases between. The CDR3 runs 12 residues. Germline lookup yields CDR1 MNHEY and CDR2 SVGAGI. CDR3 nucleotides: TGTGCCAGCACCACTTTGGGGGGAACGCAGTATTTT. Residues: CASTTLGGTQYF.

This clone was observed a single time. The chain joins TRBV5-1 to TRBJ2-3; 8 bases align to TRBD2. The CDR3 is made up of 14 amino acids. The V and J ends lost 3 bases and 4 bases, in that order; junction bases with no gene match: 4. Per germline, CDR1 SGHRS and CDR2 YFSETQ. The CDR3 DNA reads as TGCGCCAGCAGCTCAGCGGGAGAGGCAGATACGCAGTATTTT. Amino acids: CASSSAGEADTQYF. Filled out from reference TRBV5-1 and TRBJ2-3, the complete variable domain reads KAGVTQTPRYLIKTRGQQVTLSCSPISGHRSVSWYQQTPGQGLQFLFEYFSETQRNKGNFPGRFSGRQFSNSRSEMNVSTLELGDSALYLCASSSAGEADTQYFGPGTRLTVL.

This clone was seen once. The rearrangement links TRBV20-1 to TRBJ2-7; 12 bases line up with TRBD2. Germline V gene lookup returns CDR1 DFQATT and CDR2 SNEGSKA (reference sequence). Trimming removed 3 bases from V and 1 base from J; junction bases left unmatched: 4. The CDR3 sequence is 15 residues long. The CDR3 coding sequence is TGCAGTGCTAGTCGGCTAGCGGGGGGGTCCTACGAGCAGTACTTC. It yields the protein CSASRLAGGSYEQYF.

The chain links TRBV7-2 to TRBJ2-1; the D gene is possibly TRBD2 (7 bases). The CDR3 runs to 16 residues. CDR1 SGHTA and CDR2 FQGNSA come from the germline V gene. The V and J ends lost 5 bases and 10 bases respectively, with 24 bases between them. The CDR3 DNA reads as TGTGCCAGCAGCCCCTCCTCTACGGGGAGGGGGGGGGAGCAGTTCTTC. It is translated as CASSPSSTGRGGEQFF.

The CDR3 DNA is TGCAGCGTTGACCAGGGGAACTATGGCTACACCTTC. It is translated as CSVDQGNYGYTF. The genes are TRBV29-1 and TRBJ1-2; weak D call: TRBD1 (6 bases). Germline V CDR1 and CDR2: SQVTM, ANQGSEA. The CDR3 runs to 12 residues. Trimming shortened V by 3 bases and J by 2 bases, and 7 bases separated the two germline ends.

This chain uses TRBV27 with TRBJ2-2; possible D gene TRBD1, 6 bases. The germline V gene has CDR1 MNHEY and CDR2 SMNVEV (reference sequence). The CDR3 extends over 16 amino acids. Trimming cost V 7 bases and J 2 bases, with 17 bases left between them. CDR3 sequence reads: CASKLRGNTNTGELFF. For the CDR3, the DNA is TGTGCCAGCAAACTCAGGGGAAATACCAACACCGGGGAGCTGTTTTTT.

The V call is TRBV30, the J call TRBJ2-7; D perhaps matches TRBD1 (6 bases). The germline CDR1 and CDR2 sequences are GTSNPN and SVGIG (reference sequence). This CDR3 has 14 amino acids. With 2 bases removed from V and 3 bases from J, the gap between germline ends came to 14 bases. The CDR3 sequence is CAWSHRDKGYEQYF. In nucleotides, the CDR3 is TGTGCCTGGAGTCACCGGGACAAAGGCTACGAGCAGTACTTC.

The CDR3 sequence is CASFPGILAGGGHNEQFF. The CDR3 nucleotides are TGTGCCAGCTTCCCAGGGATACTAGCGGGAGGCGGTCACAATGAGCAGTTCTTC. V and J are TRBV18 and TRBJ2-1, with 12 bases lining up with TRBD2. V was clipped by 7 bases and J by 5 bases; unmatched bases: 15. The CDR3 runs to 18 residues. The V gene's germline CDR1 is KGHSH and CDR2 LQKENI.

This clone has only a few counts. The chain employs TRBV7-9 and TRBJ2-1; 7 bases match TRBD2. Germline trimming cut 1 base from V and 8 bases from J; bases unmatched to any gene: 5. Germline CDR1 and CDR2: SEHNR and FQNEAQ (reference sequence). The CDR3 is 14 residues long. The CDR3 DNA is TGTGCCAGCAGCTTAGACGTTAGCGGGCATGAGCAGTTCTTC. The encoded protein is CASSLDVSGHEQFF.

The rearrangement links TRBV6-5 to TRBJ2-6; D gene ambiguous. The CDR3 length is 13 residues. V was shortened by 10 bases and J by 2 bases, with 9 bases between the two germline ends. Germline V CDR1 and CDR2: MNHEY, SVGAGI. CDR3 loop: CATQNPGANVLTF. CDR3 DNA: TGTGCCACCCAGAACCCTGGGGCCAACGTCCTGACTTTC.